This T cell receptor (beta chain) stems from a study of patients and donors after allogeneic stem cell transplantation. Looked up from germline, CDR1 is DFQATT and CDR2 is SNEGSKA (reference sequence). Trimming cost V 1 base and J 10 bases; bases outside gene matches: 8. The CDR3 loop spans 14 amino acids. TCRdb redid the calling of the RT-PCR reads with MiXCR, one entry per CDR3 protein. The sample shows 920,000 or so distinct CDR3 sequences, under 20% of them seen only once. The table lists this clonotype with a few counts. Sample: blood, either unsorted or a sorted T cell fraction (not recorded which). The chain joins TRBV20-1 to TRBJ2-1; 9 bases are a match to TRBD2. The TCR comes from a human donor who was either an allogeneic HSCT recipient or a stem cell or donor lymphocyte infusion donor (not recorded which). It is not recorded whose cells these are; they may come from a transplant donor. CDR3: CSARVATSGGEQFF. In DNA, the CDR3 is TGCAGTGCTAGAGTTGCGACTAGCGGCGGAGAGCAGTTCTTC.